These 9 T cell receptor beta chains were all obtained from the same sample, sequenced in a study of blood T cell repertoires in COVID-19 (dated by TCRdb to between 2020 and 2021). Libraries were made using the immunoSEQ multiplex PCR assay. TCRdb took this table from immuneACCESS and kept in-frame rearrangements with V and J called. Such tables lack part of the clones; where checked against another copy, unresolved V genes explain under half of the gap, and the rest is unexplained. The sample table records about 400,000 clones; approximately 90% of these occur just once. 1.4% of the sample goes to the ten largest clones. Sequences were obtained from peripheral blood. These receptors came from a woman younger than 45 with active or convalescent COVID-19.

The genes are TRBV11-3 and TRBJ2-3, with D maybe TRBD2 (7 bases). This CDR3 region has 14 residues. V shed 5 bases and J shed 6 bases, with 15 bases lying between them. The V gene's germline CDR1 is SGHNT and CDR2 YENEEA. CDR3 protein: CASSTEGGGDTQYF. DNA for the CDR3: TGTGCCAGCAGCACGGAGGGAGGGGGGGATACGCAGTATTTT.

On this clone itself: This CDR3 is also generated by other DNA sequences in the sample. The chain has TRBV10-3 and TRBJ1-1; D call uncertain. V was cut by 2 bases and J by 1 base, with 5 bases left in between. Looked up from germline, CDR1 is ENHRY and CDR2 is SYGVKD. The CDR3 consists of 13 residues. The CDR3: CAISEPGNTEAFF. For the CDR3, the DNA is TGTGCCATCAGTGAGCCGGGGAACACTGAAGCTTTCTTT.

The chain employs TRBV2 and TRBJ2-2; 8 bases agree with TRBD1. Germline V gives CDR1 SNHLY, CDR2 FYNNEI. V lost 7 bases to trimming and J lost 2 bases; unmatched junction nucleotides: 3. The CDR3 length is 14 residues. This CDR3 is CASIGQGNTGELFF. CDR3 bases: TGTGCCAGCATAGGACAGGGTAACACCGGGGAGCTGTTTTTT.

The chain has TRBV15 and TRBJ2-5, with a tentative D call TRBD1 (5 bases). The V gene lost 7 bases and the J gene lost 7 bases, with 16 bases spanning the gap. This CDR3 is built from 13 residues. Germline-derived CDR1 and CDR2 are LNHNV and YYDKDF (reference sequence). The CDR3 DNA follows: TGTGCCACCACCCGATTAGGGGATGCGACCCAGTACTTC. This codes for CATTRLGDATQYF.

The chain uses TRBV12-3 or TRBV12-4 and TRBJ1-2; 8 bases align to TRBD1. With V trimmed by 4 bases and J by 7 bases, 2 bases remained unmatched. The CDR3 runs 12 residues. The CDR3 DNA reads TGTGCCAGCAGTTCAGGGGGCCCTGGCTACACCTTC. Amino acids: CASSSGGPGYTF.

J is TRBJ2-1 and V is TRBV3-1 (or the pseudogene TRBV3-2); 7 bases align to TRBD2. Germline V gene lookup returns CDR1 LGHDT and CDR2 YNNKEL (reference sequence). V gave up 5 bases and J gave up 5 bases; unmatched junction bases: 3. The CDR3 loop spans 13 amino acids. The CDR3 DNA reads TGTGCCAGCAGCAGGACTAGGGACAATGAGCAGTTCTTC. Translated, it gives CASSRTRDNEQFF.

V usage is TRBV18 and J usage is TRBJ1-2; D gene unclear. The CDR3 is made up of 14 amino acids. V lost 0 bases and J lost 6, with 11 bases in between. Germline V gives CDR1 KGHSH, CDR2 LQKENI. The CDR3, as DNA: TGTGCCAGCTCACCACCGTTTGAGGGTAATGGCTACACCTTC. Protein product: CASSPPFEGNGYTF.

This clone was counted a few times. J is TRBJ1-6 and V is TRBV7-9; tentatively, D is TRBD1 (6 bases). This CDR3 is built from 12 residues. Trimming took 10 bases from V and 8 from J, leaving 12 bases between them. Germline loops: CDR1 SEHNR, CDR2 FQNEAQ (reference sequence). CDR3 sequence: CAIQDSDSPLHF. The DNA for the CDR3 is TGTGCCATCCAGGACAGTGATTCACCCCTCCACTTT.

The V gene is TRBV30, the J gene TRBJ2-1; 8 positions agree with TRBD2. The J segment lost 9 bases and the V segment lost 0 bases, leaving 16 bases of the junction unmatched. The germline CDR1 and CDR2 sequences are GTSNPN and SVGIG (reference sequence). The CDR3 length is 17 residues. DNA for the CDR3: TGTGCCTGGAGTGTAGGGGTCACACGGGGACTAGATCTTGAGCAGTTCTTC. It specifies CAWSVGVTRGLDLEQFF. The complete variable domain, with remaining parts taken from reference TRBV30 and TRBJ2-1, reads SQTIHQWPATLVQPVGSPLSLECTVEGTSNPNLYWYRQAAGRGLQLLFYSVGIGQISSEVPQNLSASRPQDRQFILSSKKLLLSDSGFYLCAWSVGVTRGLDLEQFFGPGTRLTVL.